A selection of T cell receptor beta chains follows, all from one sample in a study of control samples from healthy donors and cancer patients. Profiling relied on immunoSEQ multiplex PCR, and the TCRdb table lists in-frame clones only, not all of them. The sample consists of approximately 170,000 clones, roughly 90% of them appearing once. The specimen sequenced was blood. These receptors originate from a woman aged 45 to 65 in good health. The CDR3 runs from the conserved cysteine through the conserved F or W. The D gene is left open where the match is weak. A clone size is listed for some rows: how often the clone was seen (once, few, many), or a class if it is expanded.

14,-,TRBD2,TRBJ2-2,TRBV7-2,TGTGCCAGCAGCCCGGGACTAGGTGGCGGGGAGCTGTTTTTT,CASSPGLGGGELFF
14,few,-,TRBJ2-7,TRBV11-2,TGTGCCAGCAGCTTATCTGACGGAAGCTACGAGCAGTACTTC,CASSLSDGSYEQYF
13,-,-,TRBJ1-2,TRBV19,TGTGCCAGTAGTATACTACAGGGCAATGGCTACACCTTC,CASSILQGNGYTF
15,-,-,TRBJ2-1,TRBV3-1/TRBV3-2,TGTGCCAGCAGCCAGGTACCTAGCTCCTACAATGAGCAGTTCTTC,CASSQVPSSYNEQFF
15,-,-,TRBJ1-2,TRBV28,TGTGCCAGCAGTCCGGTGCAGATCCTTTTATATGGCTACACCTTC,CASSPVQILLYGYTF
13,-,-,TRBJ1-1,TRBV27,TGTGCCAGCAGTTTAGGCCTGAACACTGAAGCTTTCTTT,CASSLGLNTEAFF
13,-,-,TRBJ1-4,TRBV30,TGTGCCTGGAGTGAGGCAGGGTGGGAAAAACTGTTTTTT,CAWSEAGWEKLFF
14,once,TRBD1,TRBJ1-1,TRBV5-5,TGTGCCAGCAGCTTGACAGGGGGAGGAATTGAAGCTTTCTTT,CASSLTGGGIEAFF
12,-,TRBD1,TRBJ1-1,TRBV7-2,TGTGCCACCGACAGGGGGGGTGATGAAGCTTTCTTT,CATDRGGDEAFF
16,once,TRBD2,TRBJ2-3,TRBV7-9,TGTGCCAGCAGCTTAGCCCCTAGCGGTAACACAGATACGCAGTATTTT,CASSLAPSGNTDTQYF
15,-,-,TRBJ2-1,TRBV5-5,TGTGCCAGCAGCTTGGATGGACAGAGCTACAATGAGCAGTTCTTC,CASSLDGQSYNEQFF
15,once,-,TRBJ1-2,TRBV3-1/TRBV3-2,TGTGCCAGCAGCCACCACGGGGCAGCCATCTATGGCTACACCTTC,CASSHHGAAIYGYTF
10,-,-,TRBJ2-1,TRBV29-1,TGCAGGGAAGGGGGAGATGAGCAGTTCTTC,CREGGDEQFF
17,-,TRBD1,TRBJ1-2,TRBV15,TGTGCCACCAGCGCCCGGACAGGGGTGGTAAGGAACTATGGCTACACCTTC,CATSARTGVVRNYGYTF
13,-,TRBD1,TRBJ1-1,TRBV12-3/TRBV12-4,TGTGCCAGCAGTTTTCAGGGGGGCGCTGAAGCTTTCTTT,CASSFQGGAEAFF
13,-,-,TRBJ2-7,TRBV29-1,TGCAGCGTCGCGGTTCAGAGCGTCGGCGAGCAGTACTTC,CSVAVQSVGEQYF
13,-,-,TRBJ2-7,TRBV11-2,TGTGCCAGCAGCTTAGACAGGGGTGAGGAGCAGTACTTC,CASSLDRGEEQYF
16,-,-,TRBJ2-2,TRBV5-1,TGCGCCAGCAGCTTGGAGGTGACCCTGAACACCGGGGAGCTGTTTTTT,CASSLEVTLNTGELFF
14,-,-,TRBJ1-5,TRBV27,TGTGCCAGCAGCGGATGGGGGGCGAATCAGCCCCAGCATTTT,CASSGWGANQPQHF
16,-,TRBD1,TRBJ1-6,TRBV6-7,TGTGCCAGCAGCACAATCGCCCGGGACAGGTTATCACCCCTCCACTTT,CASSTIARDRLSPLHF
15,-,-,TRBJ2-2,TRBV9,TGTGCCAGCAGCGTAATCCAGACTAACACCGGGGAGCTGTTTTTT,CASSVIQTNTGELFF
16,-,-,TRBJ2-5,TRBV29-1,TGCAGCGTTGAAGAGCGGGCCACAAGGTTTCAAGAGACCCAGTACTTC,CSVEERATRFQETQYF
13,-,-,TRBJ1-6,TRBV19,TGTGCCAGCAAAGACAGTAGAAATTCACCCCTCCACTTT,CASKDSRNSPLHF
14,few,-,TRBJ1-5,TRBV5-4,TGTGCCAGCAGCTTATGGGGGCACAATCAGCCCCAGCATTTT,CASSLWGHNQPQHF
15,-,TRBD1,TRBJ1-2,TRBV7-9,TGTGCCAGCAGCTTAGCGCCGAGACAGGGGGACGGCTACACCTTC,CASSLAPRQGDGYTF
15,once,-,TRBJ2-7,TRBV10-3,TGTGCCATCAGTGAGTCGGTCGGGAGCGGAGGCGAGCAGTACTTC,CAISESVGSGGEQYF
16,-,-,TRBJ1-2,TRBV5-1,TGCGCCAGCAGCTTGGCGGGAGGGGCGCTTGGCTATGGCTACACCTTC,CASSLAGGALGYGYTF
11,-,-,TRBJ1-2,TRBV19,TGTGCCAGTAGTGCAGGGGATGGCTACACCTTC,CASSAGDGYTF
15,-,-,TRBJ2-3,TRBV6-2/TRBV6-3,TGTGCCAGCAGCTTAGACAGGATTAGCACAGATACGCAGTATTTT,CASSLDRISTDTQYF
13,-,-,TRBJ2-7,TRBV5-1,TGCGCCAGCAGCATACCCCGGGAGAACGAGCAGTACTTC,CASSIPRENEQYF
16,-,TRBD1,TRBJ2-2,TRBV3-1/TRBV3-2,TGTGCCAGCAGCCATCCGGGACAGCAAAACACCGGGGAGCTGTTTTTT,CASSHPGQQNTGELFF
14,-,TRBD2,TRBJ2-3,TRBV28,TGTGCCAGCGGGCGGGAGGGACGCACAGATACGCAGTATTTT,CASGREGRTDTQYF
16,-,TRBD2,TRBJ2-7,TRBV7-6,TGTGCCAGCAGCCCCTCAGCCGCGGGCGGGAGCTACGAGCAGTACTTC,CASSPSAAGGSYEQYF
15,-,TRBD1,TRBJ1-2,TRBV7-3,TGTGCCAGCAGCTCCGGGACAGGGGGCAACTATGGCTACACCTTC,CASSSGTGGNYGYTF
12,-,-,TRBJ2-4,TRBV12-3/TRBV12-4,TGTGCCGTCGCGTCAGCCATAAACATTCAGTACTTC,CAVASAINIQYF
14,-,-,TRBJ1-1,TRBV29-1,TGCAGCGGTTCGCAGGGGTCCCTGAACACTGAAGCTTTCTTT,CSGSQGSLNTEAFF
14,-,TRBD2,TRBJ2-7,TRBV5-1,TGCGCCAGCAGCTTGGAGGGCGGGAGGGGCGAGCAGTACTTC,CASSLEGGRGEQYF
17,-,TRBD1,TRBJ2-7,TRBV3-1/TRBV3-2,TGTGCCAGCAGCGGAAACAGTGGACGACAGGGTCGCTACGAGCAGTACTTC,CASSGNSGRQGRYEQYF
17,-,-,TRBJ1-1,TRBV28,TGTGCCAGCAGCAACCTAGGATTGGGGGGCGCGAACACTGAAGCTTTCTTT,CASSNLGLGGANTEAFF
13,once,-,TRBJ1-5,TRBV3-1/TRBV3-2,TGTGCCAGCAGCCAGACCCCCAATCAGCCCCAGCATTTT,CASSQTPNQPQHF
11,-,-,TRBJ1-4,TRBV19,TGTGCCAGTAGTGTTGGGGAAAAACTGTTTTTT,CASSVGEKLFF
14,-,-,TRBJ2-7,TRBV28,TGTGCCAGCAGTCCACCCGTCAAGCGCGACGAGCAGTACTTC,CASSPPVKRDEQYF
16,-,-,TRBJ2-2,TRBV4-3,TGCGCCAGCAGCCAAGGACAGAACACGAACACCGGGGAGCTGTTTTTT,CASSQGQNTNTGELFF
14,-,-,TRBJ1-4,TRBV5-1,TGCGCCAGCAGCGTGGACAGCGGTTATGAAAAACTGTTTTTT,CASSVDSGYEKLFF
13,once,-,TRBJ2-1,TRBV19,TGTGCCAGTAGTATCGGAGTCGGCAATGAGCAGTTCTTC,CASSIGVGNEQFF
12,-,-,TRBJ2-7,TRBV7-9,TGTGCCAGCAGCCATCGGACTGACGAGCAGTACTTC,CASSHRTDEQYF
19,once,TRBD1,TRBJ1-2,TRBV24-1,TGTGCCACCAGTGATCGCCCATACGGATTAGGGACAGGGTTTCGGGGCTACACCTTC,CATSDRPYGLGTGFRGYTF
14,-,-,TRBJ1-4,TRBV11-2,TGTGCCAGCAGCCTATGGACAATTAATGAAAAACTGTTTTTT,CASSLWTINEKLFF
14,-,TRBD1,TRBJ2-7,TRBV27,TGTGCCAGCAGTCGGGACAGCCCATCCTACGAGCAGTACTTC,CASSRDSPSYEQYF
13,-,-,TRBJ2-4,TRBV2,TGTGCCAGCATGGACAGAGGGGGAAACATTCAGTACTTC,CASMDRGGNIQYF
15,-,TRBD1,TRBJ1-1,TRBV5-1,TGCGCCAGCAGCTTACAGGGGGGTGGGAACACTGAAGCTTTCTTT,CASSLQGGGNTEAFF
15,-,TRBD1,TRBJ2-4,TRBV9,TGTGCCAGCAGCGTCTCAGGGGGTCAGGAAAACATTCAGTACTTC,CASSVSGGQENIQYF
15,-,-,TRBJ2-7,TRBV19,TGTGCCAGTAGTATAGCGACAGGGACTTTCTACGAGCAGTACTTC,CASSIATGTFYEQYF
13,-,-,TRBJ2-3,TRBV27,TGTGCCAGCAGTTTAAGGCGCACAGATACGCAGTATTTT,CASSLRRTDTQYF
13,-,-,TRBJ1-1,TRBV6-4,TGTGCCAGCAGTGCAGGGGCGAACACTGAAGCTTTCTTT,CASSAGANTEAFF